Listed here are 20 T cell receptor beta chains from one sample, sequenced in a study of lymphopenia after photon versus proton radiotherapy. Repertoires were generated with immunoSEQ multiplex PCR, while TCRdb's copy carries only in-frame clones and drops some. Here the sample spans tens of thousands of clones, 86% being singletons. Source: peripheral blood, taken from a patient treated with proton-based radiotherapy. These receptors came from a woman in her 70s with pancreatic cancer. Some clones in this sample may be carry-over from other donors' samples.

This CDR3 reads CATSTIWGTRAADTQYF. The CDR3 DNA follows: TGTGCCACCAGCACCATTTGGGGGACTAGGGCGGCAGATACGCAGTATTTT. The chain is built from TRBV15 and TRBJ2-3; TRBD2 matches 8 bases. This CDR3 contains 17 residues. The V gene end was trimmed by 4 bases and the J gene end by 4 bases; junction bases not matched to a gene: 13. The germline V gene has CDR1 LNHNV and CDR2 YYDKDF (reference sequence).

The chain recombines TRBV5-1 with TRBJ2-7, with 9 bases aligning to TRBD2. Germline CDR1 reads SGHRS; CDR2 reads YFSETQ. The CDR3 consists of 14 residues. The V segment lost 0 bases and the J segment 3 bases; nucleotides outside the gene matches: 1. CDR3 in DNA: TGCGCCAGCAGCTTGGTTAGCGGGAGCTACGAGCAGTACTTC. It specifies CASSLVSGSYEQYF.

This clone was counted once. The rearrangement joins TRBV2 to TRBJ1-2; D is perhaps TRBD1 (5 bases). Germline CDR1 SNHLY, CDR2 FYNNEI. This CDR3 region has 14 residues. V was cut by 2 bases and J by 5 bases, with 12 bases left in between. The CDR3 DNA reads TGTGCCAGCAGTGAACAGGGTCTGGGGTATGGCTACACCTTC. Protein sequence: CASSEQGLGYGYTF.

This chain uses TRBV6-6 with TRBJ1-5; weak D call: TRBD1 (5 bases). Germline CDR1 reads MNHNY; CDR2 reads SVGAGI (reference sequence). The CDR3 has 15 amino acids. Trimming removed 4 bases from V and 7 bases from J, with 17 bases in between. CDR3 amino acids: CASSFRQGEGQPQHF. The CDR3 DNA reads TGTGCCAGCAGTTTCAGGCAGGGAGAAGGACAGCCCCAGCATTTT.

The genes are TRBV2 and TRBJ1-5; 8 bases map to TRBD1. Germline V gene sequence: CDR1 SNHLY, CDR2 FYNNEI. The V and J ends lost 8 bases and 0 bases, in that order; junction bases with no gene match: 12. The length of the CDR3 is 17 residues. CDR3 loop: CASAWDRTGNSNQPQHF. The CDR3 DNA follows: TGTGCCAGCGCGTGGGACAGGACAGGAAATAGCAATCAGCCCCAGCATTTT.

The rearrangement joins TRBV11-3 to TRBJ2-1, with 7 nucleotides matching TRBD1. The CDR3 sequence is 14 residues long. Germline loops: CDR1 SGHNT, CDR2 YENEEA. The V segment lost 4 bases and the J segment 4 bases; nucleotides outside the gene matches: 4. The CDR3 spells CASSSGTDYNEQFF. The DNA for the CDR3 is TGTGCCAGCAGCTCCGGGACAGATTACAATGAGCAGTTCTTC.

The rearrangement links TRBV5-1 to TRBJ1-1; the D gene is possibly TRBD1 (6 bases). V was shortened by 1 base and J by 4 bases, with 14 bases between the two germline ends. The V gene's germline CDR1 is SGHRS and CDR2 YFSETQ. The CDR3 loop spans 15 amino acids. CDR3 loop: CASSLRAGEATEAFF. CDR3 nucleotides: TGCGCCAGCAGCTTGCGCGCAGGGGAGGCCACTGAAGCTTTCTTT.

J is TRBJ1-5 and V is TRBV29-1, with D possibly matching TRBD1 (5 bases). The J call may be faulty, since TRBJ2-3 better matches the DNA end. The length of the CDR3 is 13 residues. CDR1 is SQVTM, CDR2 ANQGSEA, per germline. The CDR3 protein is CSAATDSNQPQYF. CDR3 in DNA: TGCAGCGCTGCGACAGATAGCAATCAGCCCCAGTATTTT.

The CDR3 DNA reads TGTGCCATCAGTGAGTGGGGCCCGGGACAAAGCTCTGGAAACACCATATATTTT. Protein: CAISEWGPGQSSGNTIYF. The V and J genes are TRBV10-3 and TRBJ1-3, with D possibly being TRBD1 (6 bases). CDR1 is ENHRY and CDR2 is SYGVKD in the germline V gene. The CDR3 sequence is 18 residues long. V was pared by 1 base and J by 0 bases, with 16 bases between.

The rearrangement joins TRBV4-1 to TRBJ2-1; TRBD1 matches at 12 bases. Germline CDR1 reads MGHRA; CDR2 reads YSYEKL. The CDR3 extends over 17 amino acids. V shed 2 bases and J 9 bases; nucleotides not matched to a gene: 11. CDR3 residues: CASSQKFRDRGRIEQFF. CDR3 in DNA: TGCGCCAGCAGCCAAAAATTCCGGGACAGGGGGCGCATTGAGCAGTTCTTC.

V usage is TRBV25-1 and J usage is TRBJ1-4; D possibly corresponds to TRBD1 (5 bases). V gave up 4 bases and J gave up 7 bases, with 16 bases separating them. This CDR3 is built from 15 residues. Looked up from germline, CDR1 is MGHDK and CDR2 is SYGVNS. This CDR3 is CASSGWIGGFEKLFF. The CDR3 DNA sequence: TGTGCCAGCAGTGGATGGATTGGGGGTTTTGAAAAACTGTTTTTT.

V usage is TRBV18 and J usage is TRBJ2-1; the match to TRBD2 covers 12 bases. Trimming removed 3 bases from V and 5 bases from J; junction bases left unmatched: 17. There are 20 residues in the CDR3. CDR1 and CDR2 (germline): KGHSH, LQKENI. The CDR3 DNA follows: TGTGCCAGCTCACCGAGTCGGACTAGCGGGAATGTAGGGAACAACAATGAGCAGTTCTTC. Its protein is CASSPSRTSGNVGNNNEQFF.

The chain uses TRBV11-2 and TRBJ1-6; the D is unclear. The CDR3 is 14 residues long. Germline CDR1 is SGHAT and CDR2 is FQNNGV. Trimming shortened V by 1 base and J by 7 bases, and 8 bases separated the two germline ends. The CDR3 is CASSLGASNSPLHF. DNA of the CDR3: TGTGCCAGCAGCTTAGGGGCGTCAAATTCACCCCTCCACTTT.

The J gene is TRBJ1-6, the V gene TRBV7-3; possible D gene TRBD1, 6 bases. Trimming cost V 4 bases and J 7 bases, with 14 bases left between them. Looked up from germline, CDR1 is SGHTA and CDR2 is FQGTGA. The length of the CDR3 is 15 residues. CDR3 nucleotide sequence: TGTGCCAGCAGCTCACAGGGTAGGGGGAATTCACCCCTCCACTTT. The encoded protein is CASSSQGRGNSPLHF.

The V and J genes are TRBV6-5 and TRBJ2-7, with TRBD1 matching 9 bases. The CDR3 has 14 residues. V dropped 4 bases and J dropped 2; count of bases not matched to a gene: 3. Per germline, CDR1 MNHEY and CDR2 SVGAGI. The CDR3 sequence: CASSSRDRAYEQYF. DNA for the CDR3: TGTGCCAGCAGTTCCCGGGACAGGGCCTACGAGCAGTACTTC.

The V and J genes are TRBV10-2 and TRBJ2-7; TRBD1 might be the D (6 bases). Per the germline V gene, CDR1 is WSHSY and CDR2 is SAAADI. Trimming removed 6 bases from V and 3 bases from J, with 15 bases in between. CDR3 length: 14 residues. CDR3 in DNA: TGCGCCAGCAGGGATCAGGGGAAAGGCTACGAGCAGTACTTC. It yields the protein CASRDQGKGYEQYF.

This clone has just one count. The V and J genes are TRBV7-2 and TRBJ1-3; 7 nucleotides align to TRBD1. CDR1 SGHTA and CDR2 FQGNSA come from the germline V gene. Germline trimming cut 5 bases from V and 0 bases from J; bases unmatched to any gene: 10. CDR3 length: 17 residues. The CDR3 reads CASSARTGVISGNTIYF. CDR3 DNA: TGTGCCAGCAGCGCTCGGACAGGAGTAATCTCTGGAAACACCATATATTTT.

The chain employs TRBV19 and TRBJ2-1; TRBD2 aligns across 12 bases. Germline CDR1 LNHDA, CDR2 SQIVND (reference sequence). With 4 bases clipped from V and 0 bases from J, the junction kept 10 bases outside the gene matches. The CDR3 contains 19 residues. CDR3 amino acids: CASSRHLAGGGSSYNEQFF. The CDR3 nucleotides read TGTGCCAGTAGTAGACATCTAGCGGGAGGGGGTAGCTCCTACAATGAGCAGTTCTTC. The full variable domain, completed using reference TRBV19 and TRBJ2-1, is DGGITQSPKYLFRKEGQNVTLSCEQNLNHDAMYWYRQDPGQGLRLIYYSQIVNDFQKGDIAEGYSVSREKKESFPLTVTSAQKNPTAFYLCASSRHLAGGGSSYNEQFFGPGTRLTVL.

Only a few counts were recorded for this clone. V and J are TRBV11-2 and TRBJ2-7, with 10 bases aligning to TRBD1. Germline values: CDR1 SGHAT, CDR2 FQNNGV. This CDR3 region has 14 residues. J was trimmed by 4 bases and V by 5 bases; bases with no gene match: 5. The CDR3 sequence is CASSLGTGEYEQYF. The CDR3 bases are TGTGCCAGCAGCCTGGGGACAGGGGAGTACGAGCAGTACTTC.

V and J are TRBV11-3 and TRBJ1-3; D remains ambiguous. The V end was cut by 3 bases, the J end by 6 bases, with 12 bases between. The length of the CDR3 is 14 residues. CDR1 SGHNT and CDR2 YENEEA come from the germline V gene. The CDR3 sequence: CASSLNSLENTIYF. CDR3 DNA: TGTGCCAGCAGCTTGAACAGCCTTGAAAACACCATATATTTT.